The 11 T cell receptor beta chains below all came from one sample that was sequenced in a study of shared clonotypes between healthy human individuals (dated by TCRdb to the early 2020s). Receptor amplification or capture employed the immunoSEQ multiplex PCR assay. TCRdb obtained this table from immuneACCESS and retained in-frame rearrangements with V and J assigned. These tables miss some clones; where compared with another copy, unresolved V genes account for less than half of the shortfall, and the remainder is unexplained. The sample yields under 2,500,000 clones; approximately 94% were counted once. The ten largest clones add up to over 0.1% of the sample. Source material: naive CD4+ T cells sorted from blood. This sample's cell subset or site label indicates: CD45RA+ positively selected. These receptors all stem from a man younger than 35 in good health.

The V call is TRBV11-2, the J call TRBJ2-5; 10 bases agree with TRBD2. In germline, CDR1 is SGHAT, CDR2 FQNNGV. The CDR3 is made up of 15 amino acids. After removal of 6 bases from V and 1 base from J, the junction contained 5 bases not matched to a gene. CDR3: CASRRLAGFQETQYF. The CDR3 nucleotides read TGTGCCAGCAGACGACTAGCGGGCTTCCAAGAGACCCAGTACTTC.

This rearrangement joins TRBV5-1 to TRBJ1-1, with TRBD1 matching over 7 bases. This CDR3 has 15 amino acids. The germline gives CDR1 SGHRS, CDR2 YFSETQ. Trimming cost V 4 bases and J 4 bases; bases outside gene matches: 10. CDR3 residues: CASSPRGQSFTEAFF. The CDR3 DNA reads as TGCGCCAGCAGCCCCAGGGGACAGTCCTTCACTGAAGCTTTCTTT.

Details on this clone: Other DNA sequences in the sample encode the same CDR3. V usage is TRBV11-2 and J usage is TRBJ2-7; D may be TRBD1 (6 bases). Germline V CDR1 and CDR2: SGHAT, FQNNGV. Trimming removed 3 bases at V and 5 bases at J, with 14 bases between. The CDR3 has 14 residues. The CDR3 DNA reads as TGTGCCAGCAGCTTCACAGGGTTGCATAACGAGCAGTACTTC. This encodes CASSFTGLHNEQYF. The variable domain in full, completed from reference TRBV11-2 and TRBJ2-7, reads EAGVAQSPRYKIIEKRQSVAFWCNPISGHATLYWYQQILGQGPKLLIQFQNNGVVDDSQLPKDRFSAERLKGVDSTLKIQPAKLEDSAVYLCASSFTGLHNEQYFGPGTRLTVT.

V usage is TRBV10-3 and J usage is TRBJ2-5; TRBD2 aligns across 13 bases. Looked up from germline, CDR1 is ENHRY and CDR2 is SYGVKD. The junction had 5 bases not matched to a gene; V was cut back by 5 bases and J by 5 bases. This CDR3 contains 15 residues. Here the CDR3 reads CAISPGTSGVETQYF. The CDR3 nucleotides are TGTGCCATCAGTCCCGGGACTAGCGGGGTTGAGACCCAGTACTTC.

With regard to this clone: The identical CDR3 is also encoded by other nucleotide sequences in the sample. J is TRBJ2-7 and V is TRBV2; 7 bases agree with TRBD1. CDR1 and CDR2 from the germline V gene are SNHLY and FYNNEI. Unmatched junction bases numbered 6, after V lost 9 bases and J lost 4 bases. The CDR3 length is 12 residues. The CDR3 DNA reads TGTGCCAGTAGACAGGGTATTTACGAGCAGTACTTC. Translation gives CASRQGIYEQYF.

This rearrangement joins TRBV28 to TRBJ1-6; D is uncertain. This CDR3 has 14 residues. CDR1 is MDHEN, CDR2 SYDVKM, per germline. The V and J ends lost 3 bases and 5 bases respectively, with 8 bases between them. Here the CDR3 DNA reads TGTGCCAGCAGTTTTACAGACCATAATTCACCCCTCCACTTT. Amino acids: CASSFTDHNSPLHF.

The chain joins TRBV28 to TRBJ1-5, with TRBD1 identical over 12 bases. The CDR3 runs 15 residues. CDR1 is MDHEN, CDR2 SYDVKM, per germline. V was clipped by 5 bases and J by 6 bases; unmatched bases: 5. CDR3 coding DNA: TGTGCCAGCAGTACCGGGACAGGGGGCAGTCAGCCCCAGCATTTT. Amino acid sequence: CASSTGTGGSQPQHF.

The V and J genes are TRBV21-1 and TRBJ1-6. TRBV21-1 is listed as a pseudogene. The length of the CDR3 is 15 residues. CDR3 in amino acids: CASSLLGGSNSPLHF. As DNA, the CDR3 is TGTGCCAGCAGCCTCCTCGGAGGCAGTAATTCACCCCTCCACTTT.

The rearrangement links TRBV6-5 to TRBJ2-7; D might be TRBD2 (6 bases). Germline V lookup: CDR1 MNHEY, CDR2 SVGAGI. The CDR3 is made up of 13 amino acids. Trimming pared 0 bases from V and 7 bases from J, leaving 10 bases between. The CDR3 loop reads CASSYSTRAEQYF. CDR3 bases: TGTGCCAGCAGTTACTCGACTAGGGCAGAGCAGTACTTC.

The V call is TRBV18, the J call TRBJ1-5, with a weak D call TRBD1 (5 bases). The CDR3 runs 15 residues. The germline gives CDR1 KGHSH, CDR2 LQKENI. V was shortened by 4 bases and J by 5 bases, with 15 bases between the two germline ends. The CDR3 DNA sequence: TGTGCCAGCTCACTTGTCAGCGGAGGGGATCAGCCCCAGCATTTT. Protein: CASSLVSGGDQPQHF.

The chain recombines TRBV15 with TRBJ1-6, with TRBD1 identical over 8 bases. The V gene's germline CDR1 is LNHNV and CDR2 YYDKDF (reference sequence). V was clipped by 5 bases and J by 9 bases; unmatched bases: 6. This CDR3 spans 14 amino acids. The CDR3 here is CATSLDRVVSPLHF. CDR3 nucleotides: TGTGCCACCAGCCTGGACAGGGTTGTTTCACCCCTCCACTTT.